The sequence of this TCR beta chain was determined in a study of blood T cell repertoires in COVID-19. Study as a whole: Sample material is recorded as cDNA or gDNA derived from T cells, B-cell-depleted T cells, or PBMCs.

Original handling: Reference gene primer amplification yielded estimated nucleated cell counts. TCRdb keeps only in-frame clones here, not all; method: immunoSEQ multiplex PCR. The V and J calls and the clone size are those of that table, but D and trimming were determined from the DNA. The table includes approximately 81,000 clones, around 92% detected once. CDR3 length equals 15 residues. After removal of 1 base from V and 5 bases from J, the junction contained 7 bases not matched to a gene. Germline assignment: CDR1 SGHTA and CDR2 FQGNSA. Sequencing input: peripheral blood. This TCR was sampled from a woman between 50 and 59 years old in a cohort sampled during active COVID-19. The chain combines TRBV7-2 with TRBJ1-2, with TRBD1 matching over 7 bases. In DNA, the CDR3 is TGTGCCAGCAGCTTAGTACAGGGGAGTTTGTATGGCTACACCTTC. Amino acids: CASSLVQGSLYGYTF. The full variable domain, in which reference TRBV7-2 and TRBJ1-2 provide the parts outside the CDR3, is GAGVSQSPSNKVTEKGKDVELRCDPISGHTALYWYRQSLGQGLEFLIYFQGNSAPDKSGLPSDRFSAERTGGSVSTLTIQRTQQEDSAVYLCASSLVQGSLYGYTFGSGTRLTVV.